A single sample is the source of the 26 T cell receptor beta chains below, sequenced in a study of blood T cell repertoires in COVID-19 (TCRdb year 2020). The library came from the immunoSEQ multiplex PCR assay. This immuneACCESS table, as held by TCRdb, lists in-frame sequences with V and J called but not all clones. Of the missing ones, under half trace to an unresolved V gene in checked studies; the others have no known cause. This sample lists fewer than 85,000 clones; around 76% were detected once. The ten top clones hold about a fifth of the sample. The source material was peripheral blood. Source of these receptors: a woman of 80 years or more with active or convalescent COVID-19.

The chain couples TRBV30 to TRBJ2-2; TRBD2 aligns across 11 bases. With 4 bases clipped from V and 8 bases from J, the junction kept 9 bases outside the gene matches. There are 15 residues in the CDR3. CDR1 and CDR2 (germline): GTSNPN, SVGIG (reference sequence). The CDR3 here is CAWTSGGYTTGELFF. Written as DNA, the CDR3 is TGTGCCTGGACTAGCGGGGGGTACACCACGGGGGAGCTGTTTTTT. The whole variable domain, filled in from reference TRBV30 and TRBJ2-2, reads SQTIHQWPATLVQPVGSPLSLECTVEGTSNPNLYWYRQAAGRGLQLLFYSVGIGQISSEVPQNLSASRPQDRQFILSSKKLLLSDSGFYLCAWTSGGYTTGELFFGEGSRLTVL.

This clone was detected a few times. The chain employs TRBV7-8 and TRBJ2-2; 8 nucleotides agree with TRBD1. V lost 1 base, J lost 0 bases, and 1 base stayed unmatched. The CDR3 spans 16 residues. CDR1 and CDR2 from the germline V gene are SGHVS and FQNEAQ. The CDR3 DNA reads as TGTGCCAGCAGCTTAGAGACAGGGGCGAACACCGGGGAGCTGTTTTTT. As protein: CASSLETGANTGELFF.

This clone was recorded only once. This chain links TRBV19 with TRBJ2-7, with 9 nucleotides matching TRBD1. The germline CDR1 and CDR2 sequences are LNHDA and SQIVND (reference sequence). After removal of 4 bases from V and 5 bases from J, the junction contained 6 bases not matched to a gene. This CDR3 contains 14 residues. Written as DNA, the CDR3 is TGTGCCAGTAGTACACAGGGGGCGTCTGACGAGCAGTACTTC. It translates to CASSTQGASDEQYF.

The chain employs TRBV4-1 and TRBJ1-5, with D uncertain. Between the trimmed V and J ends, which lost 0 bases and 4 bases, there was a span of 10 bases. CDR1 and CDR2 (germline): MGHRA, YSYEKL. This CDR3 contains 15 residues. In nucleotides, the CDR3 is TGCGCCAGCAGCCAAGATGAGGTGGAAAATCAGCCCCAGCATTTT. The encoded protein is CASSQDEVENQPQHF.

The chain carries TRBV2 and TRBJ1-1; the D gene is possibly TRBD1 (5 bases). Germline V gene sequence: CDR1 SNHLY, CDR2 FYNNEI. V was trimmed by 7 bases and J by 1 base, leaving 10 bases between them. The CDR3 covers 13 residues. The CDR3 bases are TGTGCCAGCAATTTGGGGCGGAACACTGAAGCTTTCTTT. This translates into CASNLGRNTEAFF.

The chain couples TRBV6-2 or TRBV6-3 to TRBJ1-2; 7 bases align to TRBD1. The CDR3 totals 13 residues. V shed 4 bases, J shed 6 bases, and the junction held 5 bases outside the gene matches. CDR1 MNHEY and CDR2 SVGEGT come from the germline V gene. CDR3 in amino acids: CASSFDRVDGYTF. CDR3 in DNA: TGTGCCAGCAGTTTCGACAGGGTGGATGGCTACACCTTC.

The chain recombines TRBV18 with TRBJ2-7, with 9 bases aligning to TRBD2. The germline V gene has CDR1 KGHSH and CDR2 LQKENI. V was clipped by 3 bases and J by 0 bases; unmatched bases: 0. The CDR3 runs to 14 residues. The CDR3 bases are TGTGCCAGCTCACCTAGCGGGAGCTCCTACGAGCAGTACTTC. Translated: CASSPSGSSYEQYF.

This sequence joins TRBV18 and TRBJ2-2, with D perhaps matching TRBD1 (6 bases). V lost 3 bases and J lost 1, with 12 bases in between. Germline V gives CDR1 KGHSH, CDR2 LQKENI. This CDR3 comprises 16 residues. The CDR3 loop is CASSPTGVQNTGELFF. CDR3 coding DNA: TGTGCCAGCTCACCGACAGGCGTACAGAACACCGGGGAGCTGTTTTTT.

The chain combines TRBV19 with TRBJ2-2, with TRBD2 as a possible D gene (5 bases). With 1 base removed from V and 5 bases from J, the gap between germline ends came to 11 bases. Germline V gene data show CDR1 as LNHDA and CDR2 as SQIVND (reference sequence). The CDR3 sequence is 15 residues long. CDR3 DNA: TGTGCCAGTAGTATAGGGGAGAGAAGGACCGGGGAGCTGTTTTTT. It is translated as CASSIGERRTGELFF.

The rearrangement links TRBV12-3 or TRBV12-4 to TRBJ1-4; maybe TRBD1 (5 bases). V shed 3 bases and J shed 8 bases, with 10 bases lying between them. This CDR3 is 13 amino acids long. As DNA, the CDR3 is TGTGCCAGCAGTTTTATTTCAGGGGAAAAACTGTTTTTT. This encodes CASSFISGEKLFF.

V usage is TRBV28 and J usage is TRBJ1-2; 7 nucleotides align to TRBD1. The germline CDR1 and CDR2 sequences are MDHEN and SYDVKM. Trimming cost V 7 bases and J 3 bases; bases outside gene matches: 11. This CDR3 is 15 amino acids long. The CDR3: CASTPPGQLHYGYTF. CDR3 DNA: TGTGCCAGCACCCCCCCGGGACAGCTCCACTATGGCTACACCTTC.

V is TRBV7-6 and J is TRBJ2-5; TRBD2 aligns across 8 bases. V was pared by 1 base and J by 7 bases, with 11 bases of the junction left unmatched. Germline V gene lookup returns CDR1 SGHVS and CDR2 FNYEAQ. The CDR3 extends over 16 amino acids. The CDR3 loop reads CASSLESSGVGGTQYF. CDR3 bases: TGTGCCAGCAGCTTAGAAAGTAGCGGGGTAGGTGGGACCCAGTACTTC.

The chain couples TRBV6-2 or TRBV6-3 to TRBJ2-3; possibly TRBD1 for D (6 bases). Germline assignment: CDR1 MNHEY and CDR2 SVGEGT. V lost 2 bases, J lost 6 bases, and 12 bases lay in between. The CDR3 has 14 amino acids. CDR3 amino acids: CASSYGGAADTQYF. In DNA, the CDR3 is TGTGCCAGCAGTTACGGGGGCGCAGCGGATACGCAGTATTTT.

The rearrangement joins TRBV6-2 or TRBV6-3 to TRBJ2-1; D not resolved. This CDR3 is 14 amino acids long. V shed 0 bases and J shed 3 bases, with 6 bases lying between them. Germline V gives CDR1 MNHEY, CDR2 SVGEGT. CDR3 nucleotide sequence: TGTGCCAGCAGTTACTCCCGGGTCTACAATGAGCAGTTCTTC. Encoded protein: CASSYSRVYNEQFF.

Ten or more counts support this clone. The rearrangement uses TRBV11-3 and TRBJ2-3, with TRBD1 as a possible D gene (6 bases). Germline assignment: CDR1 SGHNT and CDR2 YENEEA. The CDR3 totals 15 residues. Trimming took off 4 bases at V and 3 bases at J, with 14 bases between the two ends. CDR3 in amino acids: CASSSRVGGTDTQYF. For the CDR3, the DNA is TGTGCCAGCAGCTCTCGGGTAGGGGGTACAGATACGCAGTATTTT.

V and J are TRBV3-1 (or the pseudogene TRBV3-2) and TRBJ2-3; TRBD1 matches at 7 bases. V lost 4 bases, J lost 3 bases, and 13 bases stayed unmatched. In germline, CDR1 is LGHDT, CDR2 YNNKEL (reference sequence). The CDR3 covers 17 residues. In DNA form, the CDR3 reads TGTGCCAGCAGCCGACTCTTCAGGGTCAGGGGGACAGATACGCAGTATTTT. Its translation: CASSRLFRVRGTDTQYF.

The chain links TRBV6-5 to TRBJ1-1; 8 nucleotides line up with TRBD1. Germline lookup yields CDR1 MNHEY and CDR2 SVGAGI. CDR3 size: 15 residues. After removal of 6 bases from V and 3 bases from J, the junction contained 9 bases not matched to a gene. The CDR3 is CASRATGGADTEAFF. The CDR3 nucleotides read TGTGCCAGCAGGGCCACAGGGGGTGCTGACACTGAAGCTTTCTTT.

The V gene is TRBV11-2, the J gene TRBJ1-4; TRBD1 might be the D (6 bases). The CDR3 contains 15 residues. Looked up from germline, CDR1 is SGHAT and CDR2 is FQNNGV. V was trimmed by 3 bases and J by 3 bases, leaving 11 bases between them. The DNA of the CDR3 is TGTGCCAGCAGCTTCCGGACAGACTCTAATGAAAAACTGTTTTTT. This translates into CASSFRTDSNEKLFF.

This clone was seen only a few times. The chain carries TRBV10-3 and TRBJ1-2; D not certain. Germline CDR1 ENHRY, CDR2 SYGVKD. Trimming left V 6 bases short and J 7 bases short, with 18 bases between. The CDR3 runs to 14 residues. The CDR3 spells CAIRNEGTGGGYTF. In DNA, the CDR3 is TGTGCCATCAGGAACGAGGGTACGGGAGGTGGCTACACCTTC.

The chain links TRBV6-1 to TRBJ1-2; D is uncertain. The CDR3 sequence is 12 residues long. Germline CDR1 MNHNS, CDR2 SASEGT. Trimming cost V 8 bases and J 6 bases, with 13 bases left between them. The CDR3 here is CASARGLHGYTF. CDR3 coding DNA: TGTGCCAGCGCACGCGGTCTGCATGGCTACACCTTC.

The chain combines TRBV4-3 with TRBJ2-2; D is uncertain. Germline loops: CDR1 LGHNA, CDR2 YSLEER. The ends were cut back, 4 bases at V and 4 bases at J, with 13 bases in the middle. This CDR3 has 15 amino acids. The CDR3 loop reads CASSLHEAATGELFF. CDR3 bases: TGCGCCAGCAGCCTCCATGAGGCGGCCACCGGGGAGCTGTTTTTT.

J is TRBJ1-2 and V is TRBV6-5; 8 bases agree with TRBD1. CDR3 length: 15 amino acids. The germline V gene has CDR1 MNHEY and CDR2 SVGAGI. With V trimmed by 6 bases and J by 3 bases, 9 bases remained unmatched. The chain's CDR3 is CASRSGQTGDYGYTF. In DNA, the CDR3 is TGTGCCAGCAGAAGTGGCCAGACAGGGGACTATGGCTACACCTTC.

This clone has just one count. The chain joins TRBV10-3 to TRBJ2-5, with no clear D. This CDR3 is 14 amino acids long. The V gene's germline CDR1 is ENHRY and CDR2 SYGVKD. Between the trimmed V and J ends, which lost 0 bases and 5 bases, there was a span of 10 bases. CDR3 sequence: CAISESRPEETQYF. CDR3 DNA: TGTGCCATCAGTGAGTCCAGGCCAGAGGAGACCCAGTACTTC.

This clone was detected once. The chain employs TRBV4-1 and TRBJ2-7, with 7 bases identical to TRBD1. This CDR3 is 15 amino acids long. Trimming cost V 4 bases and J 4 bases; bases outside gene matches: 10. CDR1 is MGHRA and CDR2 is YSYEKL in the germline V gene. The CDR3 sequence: CASSPTIDRAYEQYF. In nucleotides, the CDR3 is TGCGCCAGCAGCCCGACTATAGACAGGGCGTACGAGCAGTACTTC.

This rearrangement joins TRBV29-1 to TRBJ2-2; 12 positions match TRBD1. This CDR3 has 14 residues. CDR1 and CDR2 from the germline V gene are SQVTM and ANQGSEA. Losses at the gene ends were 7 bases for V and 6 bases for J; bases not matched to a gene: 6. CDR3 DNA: TGCAGCGCCAGGGGACAGGGGGCCTCCGGGGAGCTGTTTTTT. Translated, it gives CSARGQGASGELFF.

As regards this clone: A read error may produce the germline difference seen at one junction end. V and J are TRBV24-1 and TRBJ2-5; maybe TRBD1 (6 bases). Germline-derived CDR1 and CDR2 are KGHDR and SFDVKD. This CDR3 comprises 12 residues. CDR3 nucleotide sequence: TGTGCCACCAGTGATACCGGGACATGGATAGACTTC. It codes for CATSDTGTWIDF.